These T cell receptor beta chains were read from a single sample in a study of T cell responses to AZD1222 COVID-19 vaccine. Produced via immunoSEQ multiplex PCR; TCRdb's table is partial and in-frame only. The sample holds under 130,000 clones, about 85% seen once. Here the sequenced sample was peripheral blood, taken 28 days after the second AZD1222 dose. Source of these receptors: an adult who received the AZD1222 COVID-19 vaccine. The CDR3 runs from the conserved cysteine through the conserved F or W. The listing skips clone size in some rows; elsewhere it reads once, few, many or a size class.

v_call,j_call,clone_size,cdr3_aa
TRBV6-5,TRBJ2-1,.,CASSYIPDEQFF
TRBV5-6,TRBJ1-5,.,CASSLSHRGSHQPQHF
TRBV15,TRBJ1-2,.,CATSRDYDKGIYYGYTF
TRBV27,TRBJ1-6,.,CASSLSPGSGSPLHF
TRBV27,TRBJ2-7,many,CASSLSLAQEQYF
TRBV3-1/TRBV3-2,TRBJ1-2,.,CASSHRDRGLNYGYTF
TRBV21-1,.,.,CASSKNNKGQGQTDPKIETQYF
TRBV6-5,TRBJ2-1,once,CASSYSASHHEQFF
TRBV5-5,TRBJ2-1,.,CASSTGLADYNEQFF
TRBV5-1,TRBJ1-3,.,CASSPTQGGFSGNTIYF
TRBV29-1,TRBJ1-1,.,CSVTRGANTEAFF
TRBV12-3/TRBV12-4,TRBJ1-1,.,CASSLGEARRAFF
TRBV28,TRBJ2-1,.,CASSPGVAGYNEQFF
TRBV9,TRBJ1-2,.,CASSVAGRYGYTF
TRBV7-9,TRBJ1-1,.,CASRGGVVPKNTEAFF
TRBV28,TRBJ2-3,.,CASRVGTGSTDTQYF
TRBV27,TRBJ2-3,.,CASSFIKARGTDTQYF
TRBV7-9,TRBJ2-1,.,CASSSRLLYNEQFF
TRBV5-8,TRBJ1-2,.,CASILNYGYTF
TRBV7-2,TRBJ2-7,.,CASSDRSGGPLNEQYF
TRBV10-3,TRBJ1-2,.,CAISHLPDRGVGNYGYTF
TRBV9,TRBJ2-1,.,CASSVVASVGSYNEQFF
TRBV4-1,TRBJ1-1,.,CASSQSRNTEAFF
TRBV15,TRBJ2-1,.,CATSRGGNEQFF
TRBV25-1,TRBJ2-3,.,CASSRTSGSTDTQYF
TRBV5-4,TRBJ2-3,.,CASSSSGGVTADTQYF
TRBV15,TRBJ1-4,.,CATSRERLEEKLFF
TRBV7-3,TRBJ2-2,.,CASSLTSVAGELFF
TRBV29-1,TRBJ2-3,once,CSVEGFMTDTQYF
TRBV7-9,TRBJ1-3,.,CASSLVSRAGNTIYF
TRBV15,TRBJ2-3,.,CATSTRLAGEADTQYF
TRBV20-1,TRBJ2-1,few,CSAQTDNEQFF
TRBV2,TRBJ1-4,.,CASRGLSNEKLFF
TRBV5-1,TRBJ1-4,.,CASSVGQREKLFF
TRBV29-1,TRBJ1-5,.,CSVVVVGDQPQHF
TRBV30,TRBJ1-4,few,CAWSLGSYEKLFF
TRBV19,TRBJ2-6,.,CASRSGRSGANVLTF
TRBV27,TRBJ2-7,.,CASRSGYEQYF
TRBV7-9,TRBJ2-7,.,CASSFGGGVHQYEQYF
TRBV9,TRBJ1-3,.,CASSGGTGDSGNTIYF
TRBV30,TRBJ2-3,.,CAWSALHSGGNTQYF
TRBV2,TRBJ2-3,.,CASRSIGYTDTQYF